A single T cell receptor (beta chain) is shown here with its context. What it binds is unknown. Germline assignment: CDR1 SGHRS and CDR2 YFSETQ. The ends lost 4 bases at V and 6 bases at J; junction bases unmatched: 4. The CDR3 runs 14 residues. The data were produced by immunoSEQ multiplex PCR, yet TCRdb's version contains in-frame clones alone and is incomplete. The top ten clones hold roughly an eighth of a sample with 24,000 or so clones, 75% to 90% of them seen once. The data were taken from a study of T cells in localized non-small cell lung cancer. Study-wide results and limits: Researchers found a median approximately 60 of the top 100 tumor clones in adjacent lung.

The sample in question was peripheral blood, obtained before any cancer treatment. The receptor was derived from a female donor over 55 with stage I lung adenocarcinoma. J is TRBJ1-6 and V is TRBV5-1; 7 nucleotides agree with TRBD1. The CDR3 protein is CASSKGAGNSPLHF. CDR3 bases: TGCGCCAGCAGCAAGGGGGCGGGTAATTCACCCCTCCACTTT. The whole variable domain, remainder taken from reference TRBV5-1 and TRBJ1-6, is KAGVTQTPRYLIKTRGQQVTLSCSPISGHRSVSWYQQTPGQGLQFLFEYFSETQRNKGNFPGRFSGRQFSNSRSEMNVSTLELGDSALYLCASSKGAGNSPLHFGNGTRLTVT.